This T cell receptor beta chain appears in the sequencing data of a study of CD8+ T cells in alopecia areata. Extracted RNA was reverse transcribed, and the resulting cDNA served as sequencing template. Produced via immunoSEQ multiplex PCR; TCRdb's table is partial and in-frame only. This table has more than 150,000 clones, roughly 46% appearing once. Treatment specified: oral pan-JAK inhibitor, 5-10 mg twice daily. This clonotype originated in a human donor with alopecia areata. The material sequenced was CD8+ T cells sorted from blood, taken around week 54, from a patient treated with tofacitinib.

The CDR3 nucleotides are TGCAGCGTTCTCGGGGGGGACACAGATACGCAGTATTTT. Its protein product is CSVLGGDTDTQYF. The V call is TRBV29-1, the J call TRBJ2-3; TRBD2 aligns across 8 bases. The CDR3 sequence is 13 residues long. The V gene end was trimmed by 5 bases and the J gene end by 2 bases; junction bases not matched to a gene: 3. Germline CDR1 and CDR2: SQVTM and ANQGSEA.